This TCR beta chain was captured in a study of PD-1 blockade in classical Hodgkin lymphoma. This clone came up once. With no exception, relapse followed autologous stem cell transplantation in all patients, and brentuximab vedotin exposure varied. After removal of 4 bases from V and 12 bases from J, the junction contained 4 bases not matched to a gene. From germline, CDR1 is SNHLY and CDR2 FYNNEI. The CDR3 spans 14 residues. Some clones are missing from TCRdb's copy, which holds only in-frame ones; the method was immunoSEQ multiplex PCR. Here the sample spans under 20,000 clones, 82% being singletons.

The sequence derives from a human donor with classical Hodgkin lymphoma. V gene TRBV2 combines with J gene TRBJ2-1, with 15 positions matching TRBD2. The sample here was peripheral blood mononuclear cells (PBMCs), taken before the second cycle of nivolumab. In DNA form, the CDR3 reads TGTGCCAGCAGTGTTCCGGGACTAGCGGGGGGGCAGTTCTTC. Its protein is CASSVPGLAGGQFF.